This TCR beta chain was captured in a study of response to subunit inactivated influenza vaccine. Overall study results and limits: Authors suggested each seasonal influenza vaccination recruits few new T cells.

The CDR3 has 13 amino acids. V lost 6 bases and J lost 3, with 9 bases in between. Germline assignment: CDR1 MNHNS and CDR2 SASEGT. Of note for this clonotype: The antigen is unknown.

TCRdb redid the calling of the RT-PCR reads with MiXCR, one entry per CDR3 protein. The data show approximately 520,000 distinct CDR3 sequences, with approximately 16% seen just once and 3% to 3.5% held by the top ten. The chain combines TRBV6-1 with TRBJ1-5; D might be TRBD1 (5 bases). The TCR sequence derives from a man between 50 and 75 years old who received an inactivated influenza vaccine. This sample comprised CD4+ T cells sorted from PBMCs, obtained roughly 24 months after vaccination. The DNA of the CDR3 is TGTGCCAGCAGAATGACAGTCAATCAGCCCCAGCATTTT. As protein: CASRMTVNQPQHF.